These T cell receptor beta chains were read from a single sample in a study of T cell repertoires and Cas9 in healthy adults. Produced via immunoSEQ multiplex PCR; TCRdb's table is partial and in-frame only. This table holds tens of thousands of clones, about 92% found once. The sequenced sample consisted of CD4+ effector T cells (CD127+, CD25-, CD137-, CD154-) from PBMCs; culture status not recorded. Receptors originate from a human donor in good health. Both conserved end residues are part of each CDR3. D genes are given only for firm matches. Expanded clones are given a class, and other clones once, few, many or no size at all.

D	V	size	J	CDR3	DNA
.	TRBV19	.	TRBJ1-2	CASSNRAPAEGYTF	TGTGCCAGTAGTAACAGGGCCCCTGCGGAAGGCTACACCTTC
.	TRBV11-3	.	TRBJ2-2	CASSSITGELFF	TGTGCCAGCAGCTCCATCACCGGGGAGCTGTTTTTT
.	TRBV11-1	.	TRBJ2-1	CASSLIVPSKWGEQFF	TGTGCCAGCAGCTTAATTGTTCCTAGTAAGTGGGGTGAGCAGTTCTTC
TRBD1	TRBV5-1	.	TRBJ2-7	CASSPPGQAYEQYF	TGCGCCAGCAGCCCTCCAGGACAGGCCTACGAGCAGTACTTC
TRBD1	TRBV5-1	few	TRBJ2-1	CASSLERRGIVGNNEQFF	TGCGCCAGCAGCTTGGAGCGCAGGGGGATAGTAGGTAACAATGAGCAGTTCTTC
TRBD1	TRBV7-2	.	TRBJ2-5	CASSLDRAGETQYF	TGTGCCAGCAGTCTCGACAGGGCCGGGGAGACCCAGTACTTC
.	TRBV7-2	.	TRBJ1-4	CASSLAFGPRANEKLFF	TGTGCCAGCAGCTTAGCGTTTGGACCTCGGGCTAATGAAAAACTGTTTTTT
TRBD2	TRBV5-4	.	TRBJ2-5	CASSSGLDGRGETQYF	TGTGCCAGCAGCTCGGGACTAGATGGAAGAGGAGAGACCCAGTACTTC
TRBD2	TRBV7-3	.	TRBJ2-5	CASSLTAGGPETQYF	TGTGCCAGCAGCTTAACCGCGGGGGGGCCGGAGACCCAGTACTTC
TRBD1	TRBV5-1	.	TRBJ1-1	CASSVYGQGDTEAFF	TGCGCCAGCAGCGTCTACGGACAGGGTGACACTGAAGCTTTCTTT
.	TRBV6-1	.	TRBJ1-2	CASSELRREGSYTF	TGTGCCAGCAGTGAATTGCGCAGGGAGGGTAGCTACACCTTC
.	TRBV19	.	TRBJ2-7	CASSIGTVYEQYF	TGTGCCAGTAGTATAGGCACAGTCTACGAGCAGTACTTC
.	TRBV18	.	TRBJ2-5	CASSPLGGLQETQYF	TGTGCCAGCTCACCACTCGGGGGCCTTCAAGAGACCCAGTACTTC
TRBD2	TRBV25-1	.	TRBJ2-1	CASSDRGGSSYNEQFF	TGTGCCAGCAGTGACCGCGGGGGGAGCTCCTACAATGAGCAGTTCTTC